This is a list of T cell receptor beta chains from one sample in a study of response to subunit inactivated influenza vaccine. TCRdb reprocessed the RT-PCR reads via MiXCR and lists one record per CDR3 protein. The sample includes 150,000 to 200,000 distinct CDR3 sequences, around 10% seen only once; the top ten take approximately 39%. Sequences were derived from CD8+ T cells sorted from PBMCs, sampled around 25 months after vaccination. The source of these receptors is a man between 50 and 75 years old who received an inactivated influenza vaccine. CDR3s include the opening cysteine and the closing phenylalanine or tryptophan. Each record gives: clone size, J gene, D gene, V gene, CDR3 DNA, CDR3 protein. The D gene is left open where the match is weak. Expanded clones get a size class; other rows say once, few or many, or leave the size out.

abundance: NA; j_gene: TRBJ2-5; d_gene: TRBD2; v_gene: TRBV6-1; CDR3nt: TGTGCCAGCCGAAATCGTCTAGCGGGAGGGGTAGAAGAGACCCAGTACTTC; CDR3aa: CASRNRLAGGVEETQYF
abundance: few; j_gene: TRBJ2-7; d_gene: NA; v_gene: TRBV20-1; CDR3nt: TGCAGTGCTAGTCGCGGGGGCCGGGACGAGCAGTACTTC; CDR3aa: CSASRGGRDEQYF
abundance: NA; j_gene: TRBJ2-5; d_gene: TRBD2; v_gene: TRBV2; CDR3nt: TGTGCCAGCAGGCTGGGAGCGGGGGGTACCCAAGAGACCCAGTACTTC; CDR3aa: CASRLGAGGTQETQYF
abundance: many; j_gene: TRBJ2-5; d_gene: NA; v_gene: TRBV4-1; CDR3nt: TGCGCCAGCAGCCAACAGTGGGGTATAGGGGAGACCCAGTACTTC; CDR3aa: CASSQQWGIGETQYF
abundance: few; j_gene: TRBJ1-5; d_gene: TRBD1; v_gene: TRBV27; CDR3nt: TGTGCCAGCAGTAAGACAGGGGGCTTCGGCAATCAGCCCCAGCATTTT; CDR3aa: CASSKTGGFGNQPQHF
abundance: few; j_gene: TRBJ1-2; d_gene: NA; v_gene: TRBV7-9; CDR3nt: TGTGCCACCCCCCTCGGGTCTCTCGGCTACACCTTC; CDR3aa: CATPLGSLGYTF
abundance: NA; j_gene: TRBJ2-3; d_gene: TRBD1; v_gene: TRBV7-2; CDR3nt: TGTGCCAGCAGCTTAGTAGGACAGGGCCCGAAAGCAGATACGCAGTATTTT; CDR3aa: CASSLVGQGPKADTQYF
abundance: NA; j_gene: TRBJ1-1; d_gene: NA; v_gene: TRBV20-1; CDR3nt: TGCAGTGCTAGAGTATCGTACACTTCTGAAGCTTTCTTT; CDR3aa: CSARVSYTSEAFF
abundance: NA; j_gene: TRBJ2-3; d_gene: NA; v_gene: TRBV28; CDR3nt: TGTGCCAGCAGTTTATTAATCGTCGAGACAGAGAGCACAGATACGCAGTATTTT; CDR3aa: CASSLLIVETESTDTQYF
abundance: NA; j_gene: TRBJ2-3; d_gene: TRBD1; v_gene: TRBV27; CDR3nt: TGTGCCAGCAGTTTGGTTATCCAGGGGGGCACAGATACGCAGTATTTT; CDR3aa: CASSLVIQGGTDTQYF
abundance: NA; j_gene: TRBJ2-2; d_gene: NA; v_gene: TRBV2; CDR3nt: TGTGCCAGCAAAACCGGGGAGCTGTTTTTT; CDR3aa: CASKTGELFF
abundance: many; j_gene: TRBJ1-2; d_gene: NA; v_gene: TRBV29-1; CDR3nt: TGCAGCGTACTGTGGAACTATGGCTACACCTTC; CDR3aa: CSVLWNYGYTF
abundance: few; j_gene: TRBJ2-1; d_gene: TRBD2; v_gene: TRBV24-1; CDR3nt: TGTGCCACCCAGACTAGCGGGAGTTTTGAGCAGTTCTTC; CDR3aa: CATQTSGSFEQFF